What follows describes a single T cell receptor (beta chain). Its antigen is as yet unknown. As for time point: persistent/refractory GD, antithyroid drugs over 5 years with positive TRAb. There was RNA extracted from PBMCs, and the TCR library was made from it. The ends were cut back, 2 bases at V and 0 bases at J, with 8 bases in the middle. Germline V gene sequence: CDR1 MDHEN, CDR2 SYDVKM. This CDR3 has 15 residues. This entry comes from a study of regulatory T cells in long-lasting Graves disease. In the study overall: Over 5 years of antithyroid drugs plus positive TSH receptor antibodies defined persistent Graves' disease.

Whole-study findings and limits: Persistent Graves' patients possessed reduced TCR diversity relative to recently diagnosed ones. The study found TRBV28, TRBJ1-2 and TRBJ2-5 favored in persistent disease. The sample size was small, and this may have reduced accuracy.

CDR3 regions were amplified by Arm-PCR using iRepertoire HTBI primers to build TCR beta libraries. TCRdb re-called the multiplex PCR reads with MiXCR, one entry per CDR3 protein. This table has about 660,000 distinct CDR3 sequences, 25% to 35% appearing once. The source is a female donor with Graves disease. V is TRBV28 and J is TRBJ1-3; D is ambiguous. Sequenced here: peripheral blood mononuclear cells (PBMCs), sampled when the disease was refractory, from a patient treated with antithyroid drugs. CDR3 nucleotide sequence: TGTGCCAGCAGTTTAAGCATGGACTCTGGAAACACCATATATTTT. Translating gives CASSLSMDSGNTIYF.